This T cell receptor beta chain was profiled in a study of blood T cell repertoires in COVID-19. Trimming took off 6 bases at V and 3 bases at J, with 12 bases between the two ends. The germline gives CDR1 SGHNT, CDR2 YYREEE (reference sequence). The CDR3 covers 13 residues. Assay: immunoSEQ multiplex PCR; the TCRdb copy retains only in-frame clones and omits some. The repertoire holds over 120,000 clones, with about three quarters as singletons. This receptor was taken from a woman in her forties or fifties with active or convalescent COVID-19. The sequenced sample was peripheral blood. The J gene is TRBJ1-2, the V gene TRBV5-4; D possibly corresponds to TRBD1 (5 bases). The CDR3 region has the DNA TGTGCCAGCACCGCTGACAGTTACTATGGCTACACCTTC. Protein product: CASTADSYYGYTF.